This TCR beta chain derives from a study of early T cells in non-severe SARS-CoV-2 infection. Study-level background: The study sequenced bulk RNA from unsorted whole blood, with chains unpaired. Study findings and constraints: Database matching using VDJdb favored anti-spike CD8 responses, with private and CD4 specificities left missing.

The TCR library protocol was used to attach unique molecular identifiers. These identifiers were attached to individual cDNA molecules. One entry per CDR3 protein results from TCRdb running MiXCR on the 5' RACE reads. Of just over 65,000 distinct CDR3 sequences listed, roughly 13% are singletons. This clonotype was recorded many times. The antigen is not known. The CDR3 has 15 amino acids. CDR1 and CDR2 from the germline V gene are MDHEN and SYDVKM. After removal of 4 bases from V and 5 bases from J, the junction contained 4 bases not matched to a gene. The source material was whole blood. The sequence derives from an adult who was a healthcare worker with PCR-confirmed SARS-CoV-2 infection or an uninfected control (not recorded which). V usage is TRBV28 and J usage is TRBJ2-6; 8 nucleotides match TRBD1. The CDR3 sequence: CASSSRQGWANVLTF. DNA for the CDR3: TGTGCCAGCAGTTCCCGACAGGGGTGGGCCAACGTCCTGACTTTC.